These 23 T cell receptor beta chains were all obtained from the same sample, sequenced in a study of T cells in localized non-small cell lung cancer. Here immunoSEQ multiplex PCR was the method, and the copy in TCRdb shows in-frame clones only, minus some. Here the sample spans roughly 20,000 clones, 84% being singletons. Material: peripheral blood, obtained before any cancer treatment. The receptors were gathered from a man between 35 and 75 years old with stage I lung adenocarcinoma.

The chain uses TRBV4-3 and TRBJ2-3; no reliable D call. Germline V gene data show CDR1 as LGHNA and CDR2 as YSLEER. This CDR3 spans 13 amino acids. V was cut by 3 bases and J by 4 bases, with 8 bases left in between. The CDR3 loop is CASSHFDSDTQYF. The CDR3, as DNA: TGCGCCAGCAGCCACTTCGACTCAGATACGCAGTATTTT.

This clone was counted once. The chain recombines TRBV7-9 with TRBJ2-1; TRBD2 aligns across 9 bases. There are 16 residues in the CDR3. With V trimmed by 2 bases and J by 5 bases, 7 bases remained unmatched. Germline CDR1 SEHNR, CDR2 FQNEAQ (reference sequence). CDR3 in DNA: TGTGCCAGCAGCTTAACGAGCGGGAGGCACAACAATGAGCAGTTCTTC. The encoded protein is CASSLTSGRHNNEQFF.

The J gene is TRBJ1-5, the V gene TRBV19; perhaps TRBD1 as D (6 bases). Trimming removed 7 bases from V and 6 bases from J, with 13 bases in between. The CDR3 loop spans 13 amino acids. CDR1 and CDR2 from the germline V gene are LNHDA and SQIVND (reference sequence). Written as DNA, the CDR3 is TGTGCCAGTAATATCAAGGGGGTTCAGCCCCAGCATTTT. It yields the protein CASNIKGVQPQHF.

The chain recombines TRBV7-8 with TRBJ2-1, with 7 bases matching TRBD2. CDR1 and CDR2 (germline): SGHVS, FQNEAQ. This CDR3 has 16 residues. The junction had 7 bases not matched to a gene; V was cut back by 5 bases and J by 0 bases. The CDR3 DNA reads as TGTGCCAGCAGCCTGAGCGGGGACCGCTCCTACAATGAGCAGTTCTTC. The encoded protein is CASSLSGDRSYNEQFF. The complete variable domain, with remaining parts taken from reference TRBV7-8 and TRBJ2-1, reads GAGVSQSPRYKVAKRGQDVALRCDPISGHVSLFWYQQALGQGPEFLTYFQNEAQLDKSGLPSDRFFAERPEGSVSTLKIQRTQQEDSAVYLCASSLSGDRSYNEQFFGPGTRLTVL.

This rearrangement joins TRBV29-1 to TRBJ2-5; D remains unclear. The CDR3 has 12 amino acids. Trimming left V 4 bases short and J 3 bases short, with 9 bases between. CDR1 and CDR2 from the germline V gene are SQVTM and ANQGSEA. The CDR3, as DNA: TGCAGCGTTGGCCCGCCCGAAGAGACCCAGTACTTC. Its protein product is CSVGPPEETQYF.

This clone was recorded once. The chain combines TRBV2 with TRBJ1-4, with a possible D match to TRBD1 (6 bases). Trimming cost V 3 bases and J 7 bases, with 15 bases left between them. In germline, CDR1 is SNHLY, CDR2 FYNNEI. This CDR3 contains 15 residues. The CDR3 nucleotides are TGTGCCAGCAGTGATCTCGTACAGGGCGGTGAAAAACTGTTTTTT. Translating it yields CASSDLVQGGEKLFF.

This clone was detected only a few times. The gene calls are TRBV28 and TRBJ1-5, with D perhaps TRBD1 (6 bases). V shed 6 bases and J shed 2 bases, with 11 bases lying between them. The CDR3 consists of 14 residues. Germline V gene lookup returns CDR1 MDHEN and CDR2 SYDVKM. This CDR3 reads CASSLPGGNQPQHF. The CDR3 nucleotides read TGTGCCAGCAGCCTACCAGGGGGCAATCAGCCCCAGCATTTT. The variable domain in full, with the rest retrieved from reference TRBV28 and TRBJ1-5, is DVKVTQSSRYLVKRTGEKVFLECVQDMDHENMFWYRQDPGLGLRLIYFSYDVKMKEKGDIPEGYSVSREKKERFSLILESASTNQTSMYLCASSLPGGNQPQHFGDGTRLSIL.

The V call is TRBV5-6, the J call TRBJ2-1; D is undetermined. Trimming shortened V by 0 bases and J by 1 base, and 5 bases separated the two germline ends. The CDR3 runs to 14 residues. Germline CDR1 reads SGHDT; CDR2 reads YYEEEE. The CDR3 DNA follows: TGTGCCAGCAGCTTGGGGAGATCCTACAATGAGCAGTTCTTC. It yields the protein CASSLGRSYNEQFF.

V is TRBV5-1 and J is TRBJ2-3; 7 bases agree with TRBD2. V shed 0 bases, J shed 0 bases, and the junction held 10 bases outside the gene matches. This CDR3 comprises 18 residues. Germline-derived CDR1 and CDR2 are SGHRS and YFSETQ. CDR3 in DNA: TGCGCCAGCAGCTTGGATGGCCCCGGCGGGGGTAGCACAGATACGCAGTATTTT. It specifies CASSLDGPGGGSTDTQYF.

CDR3 nucleotides: TGTGCCAGCAGCCTTGGGACGGTCCATCAGCCCCAGCATTTT. Its protein product is CASSLGTVHQPQHF. The chain couples TRBV7-9 to TRBJ1-5, with D perhaps matching TRBD1 (5 bases). The CDR3 totals 14 residues. The germline V and J ends were trimmed by 5 bases and 5 bases, with 13 bases remaining between them. Looked up from germline, CDR1 is SEHNR and CDR2 is FQNEAQ (reference sequence).

The V and J genes are TRBV7-3 and TRBJ2-1, with 9 bases fitting TRBD2. The germline gives CDR1 SGHTA, CDR2 FQGTGA. This CDR3 has 13 amino acids. The V and J ends lost 3 bases and 9 bases, in that order; junction bases with no gene match: 3. CDR3 sequence (DNA): TGTGCCAGCAGCTTTAGCGGGAGTGGTGAGCAGTTCTTC. It codes for CASSFSGSGEQFF.

This chain uses TRBV6-6 with TRBJ1-4; 9 nucleotides match TRBD1. This CDR3 comprises 15 residues. Germline assignment: CDR1 MNHNY and CDR2 SVGAGI (reference sequence). Losses at the gene ends were 7 bases for V and 6 bases for J; bases not matched to a gene: 9. CDR3 sequence reads: CASNQNRGRYEKLFF. DNA of the CDR3: TGTGCCAGCAACCAAAACAGGGGGCGATATGAAAAACTGTTTTTT.

Points on this clone: The junction departs from the called germline gene at one end, perhaps through a read error. This chain uses TRBV7-3 with TRBJ1-4; D is ambiguous. This CDR3 contains 12 residues. The germline CDR1 and CDR2 sequences are SGHTA and FQGTGA. The CDR3, as DNA: TGTGCCAGCAGCCCATCGAATGGAAAACTGTTTTTT. Its translation: CASSPSNGKLFF.

V gene TRBV28 combines with J gene TRBJ1-5; D unclear. The germline V gene has CDR1 MDHEN and CDR2 SYDVKM. V was clipped by 1 base and J by 10 bases, with 20 bases between them. The CDR3 length is 16 residues. For the CDR3, the DNA is TGTGCCAGCAGTTTATTAACAGCCACCGGCGATAAACCCCAGCATTTT. Translation gives CASSLLTATGDKPQHF.

This clone was recorded only once. The chain joins TRBV7-2 to TRBJ2-7; 11 nucleotides line up with TRBD1. There are 15 residues in the CDR3. Unmatched junction bases numbered 9, after V lost 5 bases and J lost 6 bases. The germline V gene encodes CDR1 SGHTA and CDR2 FQGNSA. DNA of the CDR3: TGTGCCAGCAGCCCGCCGGGACAGGGGGGTAGCGAGCAGTACTTC. This encodes CASSPPGQGGSEQYF. Looking up the rest from reference TRBV7-2 and TRBJ2-7 gives the full variable domain: GAGVSQSPSNKVTEKGKDVELRCDPISGHTALYWYRQSLGQGLEFLIYFQGNSAPDKSGLPSDRFSAERTGGSVSTLTIQRTQQEDSAVYLCASSPPGQGGSEQYFGPGTRLTVT.

The chain couples TRBV19 to TRBJ1-1, with 12 bases lining up with TRBD1. The trim removed 3 bases at V and 5 bases at J, leaving 7 bases unmatched. The CDR3 has 16 residues. Germline values: CDR1 LNHDA, CDR2 SQIVND (reference sequence). Here the CDR3 DNA reads TGTGCCAGTAGTATGGGACAGGGGGCTGTGGGGACTGAAGCTTTCTTT. Amino acids: CASSMGQGAVGTEAFF.

This sequence joins TRBV30 and TRBJ1-2; D not certain. Germline V CDR1 and CDR2: GTSNPN, SVGIG (reference sequence). This CDR3 has 11 amino acids. V was cut by 0 bases and J by 8 bases, with 7 bases left in between. CDR3 residues: CAWSVGGGYTF. CDR3 DNA sequence: TGTGCCTGGAGTGTGGGAGGCGGCTACACCTTC.

This clone was seen only a few times. Other nucleotide sequences in the sample specify the same CDR3. V is TRBV28 and J is TRBJ1-4; a possible D gene is TRBD1 (6 bases). This CDR3 is built from 14 residues. Trimming stripped 3 bases from V and 4 bases from J, with 9 bases between. Germline V gene data show CDR1 as MDHEN and CDR2 as SYDVKM. The CDR3 DNA sequence: TGTGCCAGCAGTTTGACGGACAGTAATGAAAAACTGTTTTTT. This gives the protein CASSLTDSNEKLFF.

This clone was seen a single time. The chain has TRBV11-2 and TRBJ2-7; a possible D gene is TRBD1 (5 bases). The germline V gene encodes CDR1 SGHAT and CDR2 FQNNGV. Trimming pared 0 bases from V and 6 bases from J, leaving 9 bases between. CDR3 length: 13 residues. The chain's CDR3 is CASSLEGQGEQYF. Here the CDR3 DNA reads TGTGCCAGCAGCTTAGAGGGGCAGGGCGAGCAGTACTTC.

The chain recombines TRBV5-1 with TRBJ1-4; the D gene is possibly TRBD1 (5 bases). Trimming shortened V by 0 bases and J by 0 bases, and 12 bases separated the two germline ends. Germline CDR1 is SGHRS and CDR2 is YFSETQ. This CDR3 is built from 17 residues. This CDR3 reads CASSLAGGVATNEKLFF. The CDR3 DNA reads as TGCGCCAGCAGCTTGGCGGGGGGAGTTGCAACTAATGAAAAACTGTTTTTT.

The chain is built from TRBV5-4 and TRBJ2-2; 9 bases are shared with TRBD2. CDR1 is SGHNT and CDR2 is YYREEE in the germline V gene (reference sequence). CDR3 length equals 16 residues. Trimming cost V 4 bases and J 8 bases; bases outside gene matches: 12. In nucleotides, the CDR3 is TGTGCCAGCAGCCCCCGGACTAGCGCGGCCAGTGGGGAGCTGTTTTTT. It translates to CASSPRTSAASGELFF.

The chain couples TRBV28 to TRBJ2-7; D is perhaps TRBD2 (6 bases). The CDR3 extends over 14 amino acids. Germline V gene lookup returns CDR1 MDHEN and CDR2 SYDVKM. V gave up 5 bases and J gave up 0 bases, with 11 bases separating them. The CDR3 DNA is TGTGCCAGCAGTCAGACGACTAGCTCCTACGAGCAGTACTTC. It translates to CASSQTTSSYEQYF.

This sequence joins TRBV9 and TRBJ2-3; the D gene is possibly TRBD2 (6 bases). The V and J ends lost 0 bases and 3 bases respectively, with 11 bases between them. The V gene's germline CDR1 is SGDLS and CDR2 YYNGEE. This CDR3 is built from 15 residues. This CDR3 is CASSVVTAGTDTQYF. The CDR3 DNA reads TGTGCCAGCAGCGTAGTCACTGCGGGGACAGATACGCAGTATTTT.